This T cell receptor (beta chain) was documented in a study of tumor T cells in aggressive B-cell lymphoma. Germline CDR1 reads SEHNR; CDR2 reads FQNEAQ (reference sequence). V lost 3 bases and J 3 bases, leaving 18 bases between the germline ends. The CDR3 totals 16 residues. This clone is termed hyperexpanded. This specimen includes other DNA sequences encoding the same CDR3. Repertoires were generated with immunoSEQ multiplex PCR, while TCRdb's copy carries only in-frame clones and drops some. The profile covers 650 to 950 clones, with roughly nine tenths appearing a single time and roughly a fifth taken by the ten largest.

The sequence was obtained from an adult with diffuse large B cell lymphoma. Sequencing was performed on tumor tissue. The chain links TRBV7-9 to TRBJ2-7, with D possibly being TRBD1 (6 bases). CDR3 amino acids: CASSFRDTSPDYEQYF. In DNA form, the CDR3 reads TGTGCCAGCAGCTTTCGGGACACCTCGCCCGACTACGAGCAGTACTTC.